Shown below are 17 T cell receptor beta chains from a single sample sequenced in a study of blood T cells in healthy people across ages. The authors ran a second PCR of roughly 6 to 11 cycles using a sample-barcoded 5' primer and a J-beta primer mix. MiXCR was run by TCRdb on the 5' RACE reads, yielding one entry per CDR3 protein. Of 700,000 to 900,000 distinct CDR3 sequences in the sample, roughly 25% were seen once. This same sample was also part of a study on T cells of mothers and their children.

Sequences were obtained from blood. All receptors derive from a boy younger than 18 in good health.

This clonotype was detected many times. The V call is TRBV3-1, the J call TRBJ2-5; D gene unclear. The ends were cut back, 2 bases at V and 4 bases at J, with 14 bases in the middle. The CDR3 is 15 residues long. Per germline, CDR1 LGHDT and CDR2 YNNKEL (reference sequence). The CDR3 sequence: CASSQRAELIETQYF. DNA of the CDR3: TGTGCCAGCAGCCAAAGGGCGGAATTGATAGAGACCCAGTACTTC.

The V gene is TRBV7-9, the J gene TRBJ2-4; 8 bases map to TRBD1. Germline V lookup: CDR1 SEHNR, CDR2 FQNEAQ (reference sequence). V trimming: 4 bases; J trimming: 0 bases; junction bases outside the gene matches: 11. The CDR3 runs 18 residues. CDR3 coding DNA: TGTGCCAGCAGCTCTGGGACAGGCCGTAGCGAAGCCAAAAACATTCAGTACTTC. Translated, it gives CASSSGTGRSEAKNIQYF.

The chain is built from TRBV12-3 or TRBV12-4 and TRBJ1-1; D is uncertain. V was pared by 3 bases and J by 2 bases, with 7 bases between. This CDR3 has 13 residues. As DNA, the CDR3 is TGTGCCAGCAGTTTTCAGGCCAACACTGAAGCTTTCTTT. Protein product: CASSFQANTEAFF.

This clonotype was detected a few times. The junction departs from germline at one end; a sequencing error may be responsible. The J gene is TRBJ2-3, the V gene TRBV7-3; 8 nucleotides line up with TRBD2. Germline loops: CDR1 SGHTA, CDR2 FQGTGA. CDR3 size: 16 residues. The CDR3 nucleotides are TGTGCCGGCAGCTTAAGGTCCGGGGGGGCTTCAGATACGCAGTATTTT. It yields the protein CAGSLRSGGASDTQYF.

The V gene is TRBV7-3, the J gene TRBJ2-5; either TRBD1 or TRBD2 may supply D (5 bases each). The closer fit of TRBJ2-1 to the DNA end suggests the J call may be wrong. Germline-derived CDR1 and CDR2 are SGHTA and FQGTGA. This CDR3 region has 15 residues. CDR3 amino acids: CASSFGTDPYNEQFF. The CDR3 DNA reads TGTGCCAGCAGCTTTGGGACCGACCCTTACAATGAGCAGTTCTTC.

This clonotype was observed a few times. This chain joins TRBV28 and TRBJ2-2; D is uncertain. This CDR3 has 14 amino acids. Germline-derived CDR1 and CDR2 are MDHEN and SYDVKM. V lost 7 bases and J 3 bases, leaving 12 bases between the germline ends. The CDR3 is CASTGSWDTGELFF. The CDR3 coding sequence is TGTGCCAGCACTGGATCGTGGGACACCGGGGAGCTGTTTTTT.

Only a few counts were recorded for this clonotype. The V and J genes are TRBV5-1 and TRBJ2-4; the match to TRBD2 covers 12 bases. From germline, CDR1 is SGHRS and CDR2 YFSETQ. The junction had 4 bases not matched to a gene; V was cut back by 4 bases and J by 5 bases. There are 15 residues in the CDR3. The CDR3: CASSKTSGGQNIQYF. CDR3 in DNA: TGCGCCAGCAGCAAGACTAGCGGGGGTCAAAACATTCAGTACTTC.

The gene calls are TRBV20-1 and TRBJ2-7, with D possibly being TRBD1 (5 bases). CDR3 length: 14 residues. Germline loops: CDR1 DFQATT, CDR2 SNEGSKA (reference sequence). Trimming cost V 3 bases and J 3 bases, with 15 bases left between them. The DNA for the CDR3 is TGCAGTGCTAGGTCCGTGACAGACAACTACGAGCAGTACTTC. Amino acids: CSARSVTDNYEQYF.

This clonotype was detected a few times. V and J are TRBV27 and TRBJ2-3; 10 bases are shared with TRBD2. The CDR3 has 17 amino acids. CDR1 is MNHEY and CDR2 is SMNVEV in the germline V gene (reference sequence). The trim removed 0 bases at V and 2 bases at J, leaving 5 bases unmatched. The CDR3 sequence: CASSLSTSGVPTDTQYF. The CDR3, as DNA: TGTGCCAGCAGTTTATCCACTAGCGGGGTTCCCACAGATACGCAGTATTTT.

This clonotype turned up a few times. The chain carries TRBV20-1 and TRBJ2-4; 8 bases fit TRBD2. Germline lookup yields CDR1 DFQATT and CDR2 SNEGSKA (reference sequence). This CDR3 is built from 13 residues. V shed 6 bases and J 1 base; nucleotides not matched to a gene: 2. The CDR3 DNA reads TGCAGTGCGGAGCGGGGGGCCAAAAACATTCAGTACTTC. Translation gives CSAERGAKNIQYF.

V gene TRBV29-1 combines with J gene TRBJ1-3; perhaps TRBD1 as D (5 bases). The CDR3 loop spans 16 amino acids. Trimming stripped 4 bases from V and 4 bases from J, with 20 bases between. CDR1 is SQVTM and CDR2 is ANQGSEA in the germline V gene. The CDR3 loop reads CSVAFGDPVRGNTIYF. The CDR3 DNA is TGCAGCGTTGCCTTTGGGGACCCCGTTAGGGGAAACACCATATATTTT.

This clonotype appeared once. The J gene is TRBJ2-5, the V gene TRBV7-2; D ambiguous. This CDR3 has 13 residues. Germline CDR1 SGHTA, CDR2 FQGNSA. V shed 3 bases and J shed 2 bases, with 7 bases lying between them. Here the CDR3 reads CASSFTLQETQYF. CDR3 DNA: TGTGCCAGCAGCTTCACACTACAAGAGACCCAGTACTTC.

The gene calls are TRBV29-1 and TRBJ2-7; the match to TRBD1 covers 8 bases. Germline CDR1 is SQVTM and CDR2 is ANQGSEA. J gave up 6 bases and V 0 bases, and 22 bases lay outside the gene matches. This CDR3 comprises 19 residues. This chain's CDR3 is CSVEDRRRPGQVLGSEQYF. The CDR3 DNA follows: TGCAGCGTTGAAGATCGGAGGAGACCGGGACAGGTTCTTGGGAGCGAGCAGTACTTC.

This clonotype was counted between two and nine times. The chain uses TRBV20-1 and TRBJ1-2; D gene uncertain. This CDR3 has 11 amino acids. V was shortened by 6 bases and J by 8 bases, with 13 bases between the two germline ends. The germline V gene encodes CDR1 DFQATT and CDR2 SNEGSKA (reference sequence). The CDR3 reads CSARVGWGYTF. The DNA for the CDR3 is TGCAGTGCGCGGGTCGGTTGGGGCTACACCTTC.

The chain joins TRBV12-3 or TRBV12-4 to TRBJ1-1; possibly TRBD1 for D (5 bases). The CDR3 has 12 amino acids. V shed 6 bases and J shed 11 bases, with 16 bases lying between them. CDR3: CASSHRRGDAFF. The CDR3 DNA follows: TGTGCCAGCAGCCATCGACGGGGGGATGCTTTCTTT.

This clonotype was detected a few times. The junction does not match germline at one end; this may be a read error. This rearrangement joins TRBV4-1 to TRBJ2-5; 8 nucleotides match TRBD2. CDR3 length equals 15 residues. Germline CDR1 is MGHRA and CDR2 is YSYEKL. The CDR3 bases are TGCGCCAACAGCCAAGAACGGGGGGGCGATGAGACCCAGTACTTC. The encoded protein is CANSQERGGDETQYF.

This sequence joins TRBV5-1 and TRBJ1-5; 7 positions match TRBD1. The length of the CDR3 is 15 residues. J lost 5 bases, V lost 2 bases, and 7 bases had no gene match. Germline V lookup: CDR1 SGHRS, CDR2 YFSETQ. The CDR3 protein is CASSFIPGGDQPQHF. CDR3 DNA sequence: TGCGCCAGCAGCTTTATTCCAGGGGGGGATCAGCCCCAGCATTTT.